Below, 23 T cell receptor beta chains from the same sample are listed, as sequenced in a study of CD8+ T cells in alopecia areata. Sequencing relied on a cDNA template that was reverse transcribed from extracted RNA. Clones were sequenced by immunoSEQ multiplex PCR, and TCRdb holds only the in-frame ones, with some missing. This sample has 130,000 to 150,000 clones; roughly 46% occur once, and the top ten carry approximately 1%. Sequenced material: CD4+ T cells sorted from blood, taken at week 0. The receptors were sampled from a human donor with alopecia areata.

V and J are TRBV30 and TRBJ1-5; D uncertain. CDR1 is GTSNPN, CDR2 SVGIG, per germline (reference sequence). This CDR3 has 13 residues. The V end was cut by 3 bases, the J end by 5 bases, with 11 bases between. The CDR3 sequence is CAWSPVRDQPQHF. The CDR3 bases are TGTGCCTGGAGCCCCGTGAGGGATCAGCCCCAGCATTTT.

This chain joins TRBV11-2 and TRBJ2-5, with TRBD2 matching over 10 bases. The V and J ends lost 3 bases and 13 bases, in that order; junction bases with no gene match: 5. Germline CDR1 reads SGHAT; CDR2 reads FQNNGV. The CDR3 length is 12 residues. CDR3 nucleotide sequence: TGTGCCAGCAGCTTTGCTAGCGGGAGAGGGTACTTC. Amino acids: CASSFASGRGYF.

This clone was observed a few times. The V call is TRBV11-2, the J call TRBJ2-6; D tentatively reads TRBD1 or TRBD2 (5 bases each). Looked up from germline, CDR1 is SGHAT and CDR2 is FQNNGV. Trimming shortened V by 4 bases and J by 8 bases, and 6 bases separated the two germline ends. This CDR3 contains 12 residues. The CDR3 coding sequence is TGTGCCAGCAGCTGGGGGACCAACGTCCTGACTTTC. It yields the protein CASSWGTNVLTF.

J is TRBJ1-5 and V is TRBV27, with D tentatively TRBD1 (6 bases). CDR3 length: 16 residues. In germline, CDR1 is MNHEY, CDR2 SMNVEV (reference sequence). Trimming removed 11 bases from V and 0 bases from J, with 20 bases in between. This CDR3 reads CASRGTARYSNQPQHF. CDR3 in DNA: TGTGCCTCCAGGGGAACTGCCCGTTATAGCAATCAGCCCCAGCATTTT.

This clone has only a few counts. The V call is TRBV18, the J call TRBJ2-1; 8 nucleotides agree with TRBD2. CDR1 is KGHSH, CDR2 LQKENI, per germline. The V gene end was trimmed by 0 bases and the J gene end by 4 bases; junction bases not matched to a gene: 2. The CDR3 is 15 residues long. DNA of the CDR3: TGTGCCAGCTCACCACCGTCGGGAGGGTACAATGAGCAGTTCTTC. It is translated as CASSPPSGGYNEQFF.

The gene calls are TRBV9 and TRBJ2-2; no clear D gene. V lost 2 bases to trimming and J lost 0 bases, with 8 bases between them. This CDR3 spans 15 amino acids. Looked up from germline, CDR1 is SGDLS and CDR2 is YYNGEE. CDR3 DNA: TGTGCCAGCAGCGTTGGCAGCACGAACACCGGGGAGCTGTTTTTT. This gives the protein CASSVGSTNTGELFF.

This chain links TRBV4-2 with TRBJ2-7, with D perhaps matching TRBD1 (6 bases). CDR1 is LGHNA and CDR2 is YNFKEQ in the germline V gene. The CDR3 length is 14 residues. V lost 2 bases, J lost 5 bases, and 13 bases lay in between. Here the CDR3 reads CASSQTGPPDEQYF. The CDR3 nucleotides read TGTGCCAGCAGCCAAACAGGGCCCCCCGACGAGCAGTACTTC.

The chain recombines TRBV5-1 with TRBJ1-2; TRBD1 agrees at 9 bases. V gave up 3 bases and J gave up 8 bases; unmatched junction bases: 11. The CDR3 is made up of 15 amino acids. In germline, CDR1 is SGHRS, CDR2 YFSETQ. The CDR3 coding sequence is TGCGCCAGCAGCTCCGGTCCCGGGACAGGGCTCGGCTACACCTTC. This translates into CASSSGPGTGLGYTF.

This clone was recorded a few times. The chain links TRBV4-1 to TRBJ2-7, with D perhaps TRBD1 (6 bases). From germline, CDR1 is MGHRA and CDR2 YSYEKL. The CDR3 consists of 14 residues. With 1 base removed from V and 4 bases from J, the gap between germline ends came to 11 bases. CDR3 region: CASSQGGGQYEQYF. CDR3 bases: TGCGCCAGCAGCCAAGGCGGTGGACAGTACGAGCAGTACTTC.

This clone was seen a few times. This specimen includes other DNA sequences encoding the same CDR3. This chain uses TRBV29-1 with TRBJ2-7, with TRBD2 matching over 10 bases. Trimming at V came to 4 bases and at J to 1 base, leaving 1 base not matched to a gene. The CDR3 extends over 13 amino acids. Germline CDR1 is SQVTM and CDR2 is ANQGSEA. Here the CDR3 reads CSVGTSGSYEQYF. CDR3 DNA: TGCAGCGTTGGGACTAGCGGATCCTACGAGCAGTACTTC.

This clone was found a few times. The J gene is TRBJ1-5, the V gene TRBV15, with 7 bases that match TRBD1. The CDR3 spans 17 residues. In germline, CDR1 is LNHNV, CDR2 YYDKDF (reference sequence). V dropped 4 bases and J dropped 6; count of bases not matched to a gene: 15. CDR3 DNA sequence: TGTGCCACCAGCATCGGTAGGAGTAGACAGGGCGGTCAGCCCCAGCATTTT. Amino acids: CATSIGRSRQGGQPQHF. The full variable domain, with the rest looked up from reference TRBV15 and TRBJ1-5, is DAMVIQNPRYQVTQFGKPVTLSCSQTLNHNVMYWYQQKSSQAPKLLFHYYDKDFNNEADTPDNFQSRRPNTSFCFLDIRSPGLGDTAMYLCATSIGRSRQGGQPQHFGDGTRLSIL.

Concerning this clone itself: The germline gene is not matched at one end of the junction; a read error may be the cause. This rearrangement joins TRBV28 to TRBJ1-4, with 7 bases matching TRBD1. The CDR3 spans 12 residues. The germline V gene encodes CDR1 MDHEN and CDR2 SYDVKM. The CDR3 here is CASSSTVRGHEF. CDR3 coding DNA: TGTGCCAGCAGTTCAACGGTTAGGGGGCATGAGTTT.

The rearrangement joins TRBV5-1 to TRBJ1-5; D is ambiguous. The CDR3 contains 16 residues. V dropped 0 bases and J dropped 0 bases, with 10 bases sitting between them. The germline gives CDR1 SGHRS, CDR2 YFSETQ. CDR3 residues: CASSLVPGYSNQPQHF. DNA of the CDR3: TGCGCCAGCAGCTTGGTACCAGGCTATAGCAATCAGCCCCAGCATTTT.

A remark on this clone: The junction departs from the called germline gene at one end, perhaps through a read error. V is TRBV5-1 and J is TRBJ1-4; D is perhaps TRBD1 (5 bases). The germline V gene has CDR1 SGHRS and CDR2 YFSETQ. The CDR3 runs to 15 residues. CDR3 sequence reads: CASSLGPGTNEKLFF. The CDR3 DNA is TGCGCCAGCAGCTTGGGACCGGGGACTAATGAGAAACTGTTTTTT.

This clone turned up a few times. The CDR3: CASSYGSGDKQYF. For the CDR3, the DNA is TGTGCCAGCAGTTACGGCTCAGGGGACAAGCAGTACTTC. V usage is TRBV6-5 and J usage is TRBJ2-7; D possibly corresponds to TRBD1 (6 bases). V was cut by 2 bases and J by 8 bases, with 13 bases left in between. The CDR3 length is 13 residues. CDR1 MNHEY and CDR2 SVGAGI come from the germline V gene.

V gene TRBV7-3 combines with J gene TRBJ2-7, with 9 bases matching TRBD1. The CDR3 has 17 amino acids. The V and J ends lost 4 bases and 3 bases, in that order; junction bases with no gene match: 13. CDR1 is SGHTA, CDR2 FQGTGA, per germline. The CDR3 nucleotides read TGTGCCAGCAGCTCACAACCCCGGGGACAGGGTCGCTACGAGCAGTACTTC. It is translated as CASSSQPRGQGRYEQYF.

The chain joins TRBV5-4 to TRBJ2-3, with 10 bases aligning to TRBD1. This CDR3 is built from 13 residues. Germline CDR1 SGHNT, CDR2 YYREEE (reference sequence). The V segment lost 1 base and the J segment 9 bases; nucleotides outside the gene matches: 2. CDR3 in DNA: TGTGCCAGCAGCTTGACGGGACAGGGGACGCAGTATTTT. Translation: CASSLTGQGTQYF.

The genes are TRBV2 and TRBJ1-1; D not certain. Per the germline V gene, CDR1 is SNHLY and CDR2 is FYNNEI. Trimming left V 7 bases short and J 4 bases short, with 13 bases between. CDR3 length: 13 amino acids. The CDR3 DNA is TGTGCCAGCATAACATTAGCTAGCACTGAAGCTTTCTTT. This gives the protein CASITLASTEAFF.

The gene calls are TRBV20-1 and TRBJ2-5; possible D gene TRBD1, 5 bases. This CDR3 spans 11 amino acids. Germline CDR1 and CDR2: DFQATT and SNEGSKA (reference sequence). In DNA form, the CDR3 reads TGCAGCCCACAGGACCAAGAGACCCAGTACTTC. Its translation is CSPQDQETQYF.

The rearrangement uses TRBV29-1 and TRBJ1-5; weak D call: TRBD1 (5 bases). V was clipped by 6 bases and J by 0 bases, with 15 bases between them. CDR3 size: 15 residues. Per the germline V gene, CDR1 is SQVTM and CDR2 is ANQGSEA. This chain's CDR3 is CSVGEGTYSNQPQHF. CDR3 bases: TGCAGCGTCGGGGAGGGGACCTATAGCAATCAGCCCCAGCATTTT.

This clone was seen a handful of times. DNA of the CDR3: TGTGCCAGCAGCCAGATGGCAGGGGGTGACGAGCAGTACTTC. This codes for CASSQMAGGDEQYF. The chain links TRBV5-8 to TRBJ2-7; 7 bases are a match to TRBD1. Per the germline V gene, CDR1 is SGHTS and CDR2 is YDEGEE. The CDR3 consists of 14 residues. V lost 4 bases to trimming and J lost 5 bases; unmatched junction nucleotides: 9.

This clone appeared many times. This chain uses TRBV5-1 with TRBJ1-5; TRBD1 is a possible D gene (5 bases). Germline V CDR1 and CDR2: SGHRS, YFSETQ. Trimming stripped 0 bases from V and 3 bases from J, with 7 bases between. The CDR3 contains 14 residues. The CDR3 DNA sequence: TGCGCCAGCAGCTTGGAGACAGTCAATCAGCCCCAGCATTTT. Protein: CASSLETVNQPQHF.

The chain has TRBV5-4 and TRBJ2-5; 8 bases match TRBD2. From germline, CDR1 is SGHNT and CDR2 YYREEE (reference sequence). CDR3 size: 15 residues. The trim removed 2 bases at V and 4 bases at J, leaving 7 bases unmatched. DNA of the CDR3: TGTGCCAGCAGCTTTCCGGGAGGGGGACCAGAGACCCAGTACTTC. It specifies CASSFPGGGPETQYF.